This T cell receptor beta chain originates from a study of human T cells and chemical hapten exposure. Study as a whole: TCR yields per sample varied mostly from small pooled library volume differences.

Time point specified: pre-sensitization, week 0. Sample treatment: therapeutic diphenylcyclopropenone sensitization with weekly scalp DPC. TCRdb re-derived calls from the RACE reads in MiXCR, one entry per CDR3 protein. The sample carries approximately 370,000 distinct CDR3 sequences, approximately 5% recorded once. Details on this clonotype: Its target is unknown.

The junction had 7 bases not matched to a gene; V was cut back by 5 bases and J by 0 bases. This CDR3 comprises 14 residues. The germline V gene encodes CDR1 DFQATT and CDR2 SNEGSKA (reference sequence). General observations from the study: There was no change with DPC sensitization in TCRs above 1 in 1000 frequency. Expanded TCRs were compared with controls, and the expanded TCRs formed significantly more large CDR3 similarity clusters. Alopecia was present in the donors, so their immune response may differ from healthy people's.

This rearrangement joins TRBV20-1 to TRBJ2-7, with 7 bases matching TRBD1. The sample in question was whole blood, obtained in connection with sensitization to the hapten diphenylcyclopropenone (DPC). The sequence was collected from a woman aged 18-29 years with alopecia areata. Some clones in this sample may be carry-over from other donors' samples. CDR3 in amino acids: CSASGTESSYEQYF. The CDR3 region has the DNA TGCAGTGCTTCCGGGACAGAGAGCTCCTACGAGCAGTACTTC.